This entry lists 14 T cell receptor beta chains sequenced from one sample in a study of Graves' ophthalmopathy and Graves' hyperthyroidism (dated by TCRdb to 2017 to 2018). TCRdb records Illumina HiSeq 2000 as the sequencer. For repertoire sequencing, the TCR beta CDR3 regions were amplified from RNA transcripts. A first-round RT-PCR used HTBI primers with the Qiagen OneStep RT-PCR kit, followed by a second-round multiplex PCR, size selection and purification. The public reads were run again by TCRdb, first through fastp at Q25 and then through MiXCR, and only productive beta chains were kept. Under each unique CDR3 protein, matching rows form one entry showing the most common genes and DNA. The sample has some 350,000 distinct CDR3 sequences on record, about 17% of them singletons. The ten most abundant clones make up 2.4% of the sample. Sequenced: peripheral blood. The receptor set was obtained from an adult woman with stable Graves' hyperthyroidism.

At least ten counts were recorded for this clonotype. This sequence joins TRBV29-1 and TRBJ2-7, with 9 bases lining up with TRBD1. Trimming took 6 bases from V and 3 from J; bases not matched to a gene: 9. This CDR3 comprises 14 residues. Germline CDR1 reads SQVTM; CDR2 reads ANQGSEA. The CDR3 reads CSVARGQGNYEQYF. CDR3 sequence (DNA): TGCAGCGTGGCCAGGGGACAGGGAAACTACGAGCAGTACTTC.

There are many counts of this clonotype. This chain links TRBV7-9 with TRBJ2-7, with D unclear. The CDR3 runs to 15 residues. Germline V lookup: CDR1 SEHNR, CDR2 FQNEAQ (reference sequence). Trimming removed 11 bases from V and 0 bases from J, with 20 bases in between. The CDR3 sequence is CASWSGDAASYEQYF. Written as DNA, the CDR3 is TGTGCCTCCTGGTCTGGTGACGCCGCCTCCTACGAGCAGTACTTC. The full variable domain, rest sourced from reference TRBV7-9 and TRBJ2-7, is DTGVSQNPRHKITKRGQNVTFRCDPISEHNRLYWYRQTLGQGPEFLTYFQNEAQLEKSRLLSDRFSAERPKGSFSTLEIQRTEQGDSAMYLCASWSGDAASYEQYFGPGTRLTVT.

This clonotype was seen at least ten times. V and J are TRBV10-3 and TRBJ1-5; no reliable D call. The V gene lost 0 bases and the J gene lost 3 bases, with 9 bases spanning the gap. The CDR3 extends over 15 amino acids. In germline, CDR1 is ENHRY, CDR2 SYGVKD. This CDR3 reads CAISESGQVNQPQHF. CDR3 nucleotide sequence: TGTGCCATCAGTGAGTCTGGGCAGGTCAATCAGCCCCAGCATTTT.

Turning to this clonotype: A read error may account for a junction end that differs from germline. This sequence joins TRBV12-3 or TRBV12-4 and TRBJ1-1; D is unclear. CDR3 length: 15 residues. CDR3 sequence: CATSGREGARTEAFF. CDR3 nucleotide sequence: TGTGCCACCAGTGGCCGAGAGGGCGCGAGGACTGAAGCTTTCTTT.

This clonotype has ten or more counts. As DNA, the CDR3 is TGCGCCAGCAGCTTGTCCAGCAAAAACATTCAGTACTTC. Protein product: CASSLSSKNIQYF. The rearrangement joins TRBV5-1 to TRBJ2-4; D gene unclear. The length of the CDR3 is 13 residues. From germline, CDR1 is SGHRS and CDR2 YFSETQ. V lost 1 base and J lost 3, with 5 bases in between.

This clonotype was counted many times. The chain employs TRBV11-2 and TRBJ2-2; 9 nucleotides line up with TRBD2. Germline V gene lookup returns CDR1 SGHAT and CDR2 FQNNGV. The ends lost 5 bases at V and 5 bases at J; junction bases unmatched: 12. CDR3 length: 17 residues. CDR3 loop: CASSPRGGRAGTGELFF. CDR3 DNA sequence: TGTGCCAGCAGCCCTAGAGGCGGGAGGGCGGGGACCGGGGAGCTGTTTTTT. The variable domain in full, with the rest retrieved from reference TRBV11-2 and TRBJ2-2, is EAGVAQSPRYKIIEKRQSVAFWCNPISGHATLYWYQQILGQGPKLLIQFQNNGVVDDSQLPKDRFSAERLKGVDSTLKIQPAKLEDSAVYLCASSPRGGRAGTGELFFGEGSRLTVL.

V is TRBV20-1 and J is TRBJ2-2, with 7 nucleotides matching TRBD1. J lost 0 bases, V lost 5 bases, and 6 bases had no gene match. Germline assignment: CDR1 DFQATT and CDR2 SNEGSKA (reference sequence). The CDR3 length is 15 residues. The CDR3 region is CSAARDSSNTGELFF. The CDR3 bases are TGCAGTGCTGCTCGGGACAGTTCGAACACCGGGGAGCTGTTTTTT.

Of note for this clonotype: A much bigger clone sits one base away, suggesting this may be a read error. The chain links TRBV20-1 to TRBJ2-3; D remains unclear. With 8 bases removed from V and 6 bases from J, the gap between germline ends came to 15 bases. The CDR3 contains 12 residues. Germline V CDR1 and CDR2: DFQATT, SNEGSKA (reference sequence). CDR3 in amino acids: CSTKISGDTQYF. As DNA, the CDR3 is TGCAGTACTAAGATAAGTGGGGATACGCAGTATTTT.

There are many counts of this clonotype. The chain combines TRBV15 with TRBJ1-3, with unresolved D. The V gene's germline CDR1 is LNHNV and CDR2 YYDKDF (reference sequence). The V end was cut by 9 bases, the J end by 7 bases, with 22 bases between. The CDR3 is 15 residues long. The CDR3, as DNA: TGTGCCACTTCGAATGGGCGAGGAGGAAGGAACACCATATATTTT. This gives the protein CATSNGRGGRNTIYF.

This clonotype occurred many times. CDR3 nucleotides: TGTGCCAGCAGTCCTACGCGGGTTAGTAGGGTTGGCGGTGATAGCAATCAGCCCCAGCATTTT. Translated: CASSPTRVSRVGGDSNQPQHF. The rearrangement joins TRBV28 to TRBJ1-5, with unresolved D. The germline V and J ends were trimmed by 5 bases and 0 bases, with 29 bases remaining between them. The germline gives CDR1 MDHEN, CDR2 SYDVKM. The CDR3 spans 21 residues.

Ten or more counts support this clonotype. The V gene is TRBV7-3, the J gene TRBJ1-1; D uncertain. The CDR3 is made up of 13 amino acids. Germline CDR1 and CDR2: SGHTA and FQGTGA. The germline V and J ends were trimmed by 5 bases and 0 bases, with 7 bases remaining between them. In nucleotides, the CDR3 is TGTGCCAGCAGCCCTACGTTGAACACTGAAGCTTTCTTT. It translates to CASSPTLNTEAFF.

At least ten counts were recorded for this clonotype. CDR3 region: CASSYSFGNTEAFF. For the CDR3, the DNA is TGTGCCAGCAGTTACTCATTCGGGAACACTGAAGCTTTCTTT. This chain joins TRBV6-2 or TRBV6-3 and TRBJ1-1; no firm D call. V was trimmed by 0 bases and J by 1 base, leaving 6 bases between them. This CDR3 has 14 residues. Germline CDR1 and CDR2: MNHEY and SVGEGT.

This clonotype was counted many times. The chain couples TRBV15 to TRBJ2-7; D is possibly TRBD1 (5 bases). Germline loops: CDR1 LNHNV, CDR2 YYDKDF (reference sequence). This CDR3 contains 15 residues. The V gene lost 1 base and the J gene lost 7 bases, with 17 bases spanning the gap. The CDR3 DNA follows: TGTGCCACCAGCAGAGGGGCGCAGGGCGAACGGGAGCAGTACTTC. This gives the protein CATSRGAQGEREQYF.

This clonotype was recorded at least ten times. The V gene is TRBV2, the J gene TRBJ2-7; 9 positions match TRBD2. V shed 8 bases, J shed 2 bases, and the junction held 22 bases outside the gene matches. Germline V CDR1 and CDR2: SNHLY, FYNNEI. The CDR3 covers 19 residues. In DNA, the CDR3 is TGTGCCAGCGGTCCCGGGGGAGGGATAGCGGGAGCCCCTGCCTACGAGCAGTACTTC. This codes for CASGPGGGIAGAPAYEQYF.